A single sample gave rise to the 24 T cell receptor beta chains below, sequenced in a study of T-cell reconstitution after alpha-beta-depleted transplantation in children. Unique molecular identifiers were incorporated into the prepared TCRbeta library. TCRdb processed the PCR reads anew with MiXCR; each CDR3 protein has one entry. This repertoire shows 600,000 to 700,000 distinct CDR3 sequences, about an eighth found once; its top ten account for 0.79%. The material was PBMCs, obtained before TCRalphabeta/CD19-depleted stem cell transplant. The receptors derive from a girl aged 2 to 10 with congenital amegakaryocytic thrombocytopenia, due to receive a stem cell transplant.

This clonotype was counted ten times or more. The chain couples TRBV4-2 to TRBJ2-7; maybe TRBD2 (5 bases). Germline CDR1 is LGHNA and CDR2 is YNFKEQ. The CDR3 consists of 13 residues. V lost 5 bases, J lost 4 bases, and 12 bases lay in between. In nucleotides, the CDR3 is TGTGCCAGCAGCACTAGTTTTCCTTACGAGCAGTACTTC. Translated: CASSTSFPYEQYF.

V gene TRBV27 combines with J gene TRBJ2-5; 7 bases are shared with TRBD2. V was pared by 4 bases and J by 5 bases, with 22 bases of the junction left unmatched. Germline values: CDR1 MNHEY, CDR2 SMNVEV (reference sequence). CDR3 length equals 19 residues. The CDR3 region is CASSSFRDYTSVQSETQYF. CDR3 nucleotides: TGTGCCAGCAGTTCCTTCCGGGACTACACCTCAGTACAATCGGAGACCCAGTACTTC.

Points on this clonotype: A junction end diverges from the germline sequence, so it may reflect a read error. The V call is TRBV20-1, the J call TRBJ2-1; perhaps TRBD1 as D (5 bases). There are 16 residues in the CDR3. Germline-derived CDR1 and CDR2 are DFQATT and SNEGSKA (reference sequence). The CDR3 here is CSARDPWTRSFNEQSF. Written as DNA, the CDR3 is TGCAGTGCTAGAGATCCCTGGACACGCTCATTCAATGAGCAGTCCTTC.

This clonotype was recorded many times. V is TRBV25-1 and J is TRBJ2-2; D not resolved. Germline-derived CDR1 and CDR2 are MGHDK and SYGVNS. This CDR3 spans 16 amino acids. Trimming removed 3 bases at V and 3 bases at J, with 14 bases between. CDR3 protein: CASSDVRPSDTGELFF. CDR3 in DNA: TGTGCCAGCAGTGATGTCAGGCCATCGGACACCGGGGAGCTGTTTTTT.

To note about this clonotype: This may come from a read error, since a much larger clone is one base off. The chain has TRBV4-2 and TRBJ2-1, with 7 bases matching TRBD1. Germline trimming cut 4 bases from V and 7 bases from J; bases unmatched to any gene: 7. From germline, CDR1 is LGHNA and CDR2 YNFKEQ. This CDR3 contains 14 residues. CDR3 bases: TGTGCCAGCAGCCCGGGACAGCTAGGGAATGAGCAGTTCTTC. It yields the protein CASSPGQLGNEQFF.

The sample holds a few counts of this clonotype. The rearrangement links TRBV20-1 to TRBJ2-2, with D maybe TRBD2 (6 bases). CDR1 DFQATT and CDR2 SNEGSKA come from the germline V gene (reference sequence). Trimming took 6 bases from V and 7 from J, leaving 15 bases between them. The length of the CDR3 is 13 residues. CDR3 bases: TGCAGTGCAATGGGGCTAGCGATCGGGGAGCTGTTTTTT. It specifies CSAMGLAIGELFF.

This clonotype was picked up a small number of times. DNA for the CDR3: TGTGCCAGCAGTTCGGGAGCGGGGGGAAACATTCAGTACTTC. The encoded protein is CASSSGAGGNIQYF. The chain links TRBV12-3 or TRBV12-4 to TRBJ2-4; 9 bases match TRBD2. V dropped 4 bases and J dropped 6; count of bases not matched to a gene: 4. The CDR3 is 14 amino acids.

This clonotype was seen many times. The CDR3 DNA is TGTGCCAGCAGCTTGTTTATGGGAGGGGACGAGGGTTTCGACTATGGCTACACCTTC. It encodes CASSLFMGGDEGFDYGYTF. The rearrangement links TRBV5-4 to TRBJ1-2, with D perhaps TRBD1 (5 bases). There are 19 residues in the CDR3. The V end lost 1 base, the J end lost 3 bases, and 25 bases lay between the germline ends. From germline, CDR1 is SGHNT and CDR2 YYREEE (reference sequence). The entire variable domain, with the rest obtained from reference TRBV5-4 and TRBJ1-2, is as follows: ETGVTQSPTHLIKTRGQQVTLRCSSQSGHNTVSWYQQALGQGPQFIFQYYREEENGRGNFPPRFSGLQFPNYSSELNVNALELDDSALYLCASSLFMGGDEGFDYGYTFGSGTRLTVV.

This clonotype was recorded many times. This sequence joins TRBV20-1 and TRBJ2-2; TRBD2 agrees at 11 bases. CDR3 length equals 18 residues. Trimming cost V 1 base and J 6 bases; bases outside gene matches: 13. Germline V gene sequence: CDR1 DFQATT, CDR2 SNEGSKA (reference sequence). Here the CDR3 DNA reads TGCAGTGCTAGAGCTCCCGGAGGTTTAGCGGGAGGGTCCGGGGAGCTGTTTTTT. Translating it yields CSARAPGGLAGGSGELFF.

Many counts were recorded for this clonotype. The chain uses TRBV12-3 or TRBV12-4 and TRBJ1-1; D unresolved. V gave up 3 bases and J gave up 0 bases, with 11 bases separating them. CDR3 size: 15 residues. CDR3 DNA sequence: TGTGCCAGCAGTTTCAGGTCTGCATTGAACACTGAAGCTTTCTTT. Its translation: CASSFRSALNTEAFF.

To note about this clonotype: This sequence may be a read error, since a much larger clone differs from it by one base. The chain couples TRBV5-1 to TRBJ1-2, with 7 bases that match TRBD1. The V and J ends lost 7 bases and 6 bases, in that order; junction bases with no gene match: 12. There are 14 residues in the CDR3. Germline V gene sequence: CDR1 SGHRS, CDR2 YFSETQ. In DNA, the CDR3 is TGCGCCAGCGGCCCCGGTGACAGGGCCAATGGCTACACCTTC. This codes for CASGPGDRANGYTF.

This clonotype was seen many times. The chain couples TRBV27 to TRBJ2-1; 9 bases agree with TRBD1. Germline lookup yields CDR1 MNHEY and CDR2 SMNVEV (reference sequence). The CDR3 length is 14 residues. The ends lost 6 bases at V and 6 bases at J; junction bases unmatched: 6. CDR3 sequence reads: CASSGDRVLNEQFF. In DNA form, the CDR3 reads TGTGCCAGCAGCGGGGACAGGGTCCTCAATGAGCAGTTCTTC.

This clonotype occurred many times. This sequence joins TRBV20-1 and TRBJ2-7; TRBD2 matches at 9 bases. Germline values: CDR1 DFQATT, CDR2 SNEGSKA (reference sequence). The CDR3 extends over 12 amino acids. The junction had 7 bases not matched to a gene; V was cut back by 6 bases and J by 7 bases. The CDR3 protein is CSAAREGREQYF. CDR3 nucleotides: TGCAGTGCGGCGCGGGAGGGCAGAGAGCAGTACTTC.

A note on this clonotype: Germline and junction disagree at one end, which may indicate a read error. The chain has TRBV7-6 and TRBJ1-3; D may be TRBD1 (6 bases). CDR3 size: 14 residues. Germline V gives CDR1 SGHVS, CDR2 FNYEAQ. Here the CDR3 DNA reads TGTGCCAGCAGCTTGACAGGCGTCGGAACCACCATATATTTT. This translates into CASSLTGVGTTIYF.

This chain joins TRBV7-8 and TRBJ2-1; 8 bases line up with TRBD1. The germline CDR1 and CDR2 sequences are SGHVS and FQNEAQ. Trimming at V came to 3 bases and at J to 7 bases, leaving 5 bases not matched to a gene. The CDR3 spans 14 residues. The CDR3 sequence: CASSLQGQENEQFF. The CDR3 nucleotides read TGTGCCAGCAGCTTGCAGGGACAGGAGAATGAGCAGTTCTTC.

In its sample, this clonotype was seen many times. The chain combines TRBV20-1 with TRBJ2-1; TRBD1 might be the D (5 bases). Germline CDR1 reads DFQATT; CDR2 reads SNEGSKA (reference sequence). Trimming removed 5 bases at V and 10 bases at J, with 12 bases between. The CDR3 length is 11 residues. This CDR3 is CSALLTVEQFF. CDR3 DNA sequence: TGCAGTGCTCTCTTGACAGTGGAGCAGTTCTTC.

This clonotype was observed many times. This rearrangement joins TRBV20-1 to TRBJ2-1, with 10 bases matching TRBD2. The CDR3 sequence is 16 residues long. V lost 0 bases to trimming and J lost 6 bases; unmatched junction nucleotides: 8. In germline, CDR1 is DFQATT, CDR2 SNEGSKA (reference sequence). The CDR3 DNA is TGCAGTGCTAGAGATAAAGCGGGACTAGCGATCAATGAGCAGTTCTTC. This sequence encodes CSARDKAGLAINEQFF.

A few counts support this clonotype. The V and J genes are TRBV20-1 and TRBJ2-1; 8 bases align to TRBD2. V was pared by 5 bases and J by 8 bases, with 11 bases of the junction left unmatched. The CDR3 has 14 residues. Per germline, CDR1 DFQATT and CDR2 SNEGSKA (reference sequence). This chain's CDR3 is CSAARGGRGHEQFF. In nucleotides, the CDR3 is TGCAGTGCTGCCCGGGGGGGGAGAGGTCATGAGCAGTTCTTC.

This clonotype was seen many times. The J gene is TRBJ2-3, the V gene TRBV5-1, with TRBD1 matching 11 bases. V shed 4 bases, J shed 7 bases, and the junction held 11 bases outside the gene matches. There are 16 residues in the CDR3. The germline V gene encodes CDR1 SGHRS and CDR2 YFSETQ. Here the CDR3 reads CASSPYAGQGAHTQYF. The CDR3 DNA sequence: TGCGCCAGCAGCCCATACGCTGGACAGGGGGCTCATACGCAGTATTTT.

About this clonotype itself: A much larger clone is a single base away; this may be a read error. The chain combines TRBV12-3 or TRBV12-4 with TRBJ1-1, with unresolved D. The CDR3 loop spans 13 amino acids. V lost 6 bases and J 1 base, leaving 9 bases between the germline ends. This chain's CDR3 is CASSLHGNTEAFF. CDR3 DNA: TGTGCCAGCAGCTTACACGGGAACACTGAAGCTTTCTTT.

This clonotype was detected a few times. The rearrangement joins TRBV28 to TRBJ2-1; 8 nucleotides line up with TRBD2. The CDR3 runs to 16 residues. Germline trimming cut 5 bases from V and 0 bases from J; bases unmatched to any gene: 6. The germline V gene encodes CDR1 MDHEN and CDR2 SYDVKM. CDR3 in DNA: TGTGCCAGCAGTACGACTAGCGAGAGCTCCTACAATGAGCAGTTCTTC. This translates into CASSTTSESSYNEQFF.

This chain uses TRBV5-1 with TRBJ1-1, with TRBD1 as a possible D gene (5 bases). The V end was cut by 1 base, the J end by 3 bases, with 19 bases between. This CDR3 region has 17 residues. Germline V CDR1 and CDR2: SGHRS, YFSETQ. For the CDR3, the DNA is TGCGCCAGCAGCTTGATTAGGGGCCTCCTTTTGGACACTGAAGCTTTCTTT. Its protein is CASSLIRGLLLDTEAFF.

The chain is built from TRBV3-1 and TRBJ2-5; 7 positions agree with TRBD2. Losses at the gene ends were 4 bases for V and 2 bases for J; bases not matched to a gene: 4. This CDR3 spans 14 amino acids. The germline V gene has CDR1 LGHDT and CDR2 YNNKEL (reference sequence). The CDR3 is CASSRWEGQETQYF. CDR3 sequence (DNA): TGTGCCAGCAGCCGGTGGGAGGGACAAGAGACCCAGTACTTC.

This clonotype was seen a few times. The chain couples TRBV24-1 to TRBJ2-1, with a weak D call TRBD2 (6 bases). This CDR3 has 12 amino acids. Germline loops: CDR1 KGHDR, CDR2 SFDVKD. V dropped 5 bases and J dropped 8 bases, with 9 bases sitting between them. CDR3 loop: CATSGLADEQFF. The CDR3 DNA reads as TGTGCCACCAGTGGCTTAGCGGATGAGCAGTTCTTC.